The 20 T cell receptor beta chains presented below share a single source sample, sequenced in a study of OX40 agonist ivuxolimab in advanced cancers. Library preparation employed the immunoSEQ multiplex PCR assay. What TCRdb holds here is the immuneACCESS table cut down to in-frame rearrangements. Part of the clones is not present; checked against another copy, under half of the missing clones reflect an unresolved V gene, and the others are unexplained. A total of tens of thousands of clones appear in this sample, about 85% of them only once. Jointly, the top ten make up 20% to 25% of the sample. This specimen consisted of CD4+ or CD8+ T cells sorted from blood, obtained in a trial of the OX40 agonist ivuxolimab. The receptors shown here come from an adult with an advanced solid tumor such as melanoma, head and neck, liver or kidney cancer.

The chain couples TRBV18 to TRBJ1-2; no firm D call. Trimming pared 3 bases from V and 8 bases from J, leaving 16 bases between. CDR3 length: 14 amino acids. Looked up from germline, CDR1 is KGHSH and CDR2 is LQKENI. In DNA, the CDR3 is TGTGCCAGCTCACCGTCCAGTCCTAACTGGGGCTACACCTTC. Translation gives CASSPSSPNWGYTF.

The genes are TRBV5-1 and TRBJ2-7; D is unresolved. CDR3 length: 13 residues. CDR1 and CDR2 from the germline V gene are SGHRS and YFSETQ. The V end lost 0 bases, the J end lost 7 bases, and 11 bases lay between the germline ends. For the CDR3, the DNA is TGCGCCAGCAGCTTGGCGTTGGGGTGGGAGCAGTACTTC. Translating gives CASSLALGWEQYF.

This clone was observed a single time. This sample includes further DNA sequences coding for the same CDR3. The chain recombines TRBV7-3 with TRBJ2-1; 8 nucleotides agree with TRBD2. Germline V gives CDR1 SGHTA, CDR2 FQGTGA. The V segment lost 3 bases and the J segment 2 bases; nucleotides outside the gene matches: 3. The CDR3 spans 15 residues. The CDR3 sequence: CASSFAGGPYNEQFF. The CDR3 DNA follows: TGTGCCAGCAGCTTCGCGGGAGGACCCTACAATGAGCAGTTCTTC. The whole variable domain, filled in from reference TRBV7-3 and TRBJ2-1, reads GAGVSQTPSNKVTEKGKYVELRCDPISGHTALYWYRQSLGQGPEFLIYFQGTGAADDSGLPNDRFFAVRPEGSVSTLKIQRTERGDSAVYLCASSFAGGPYNEQFFGPGTRLTVL.

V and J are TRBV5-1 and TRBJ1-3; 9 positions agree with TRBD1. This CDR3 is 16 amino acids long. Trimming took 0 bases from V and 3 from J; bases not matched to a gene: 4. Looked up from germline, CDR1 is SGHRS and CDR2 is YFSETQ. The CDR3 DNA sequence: TGCGCCAGCAGCTTGGGACAGGGGGTAGTTGGAAACACCATATATTTT. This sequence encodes CASSLGQGVVGNTIYF.

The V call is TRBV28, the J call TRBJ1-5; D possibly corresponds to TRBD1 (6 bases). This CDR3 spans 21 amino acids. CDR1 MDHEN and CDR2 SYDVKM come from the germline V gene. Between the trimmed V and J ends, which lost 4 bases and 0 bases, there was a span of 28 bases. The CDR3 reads CASSSLYADRNSLDSNQPQHF. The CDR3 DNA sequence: TGTGCCAGCAGTTCACTATACGCGGACAGAAACTCCCTCGATAGCAATCAGCCCCAGCATTTT.

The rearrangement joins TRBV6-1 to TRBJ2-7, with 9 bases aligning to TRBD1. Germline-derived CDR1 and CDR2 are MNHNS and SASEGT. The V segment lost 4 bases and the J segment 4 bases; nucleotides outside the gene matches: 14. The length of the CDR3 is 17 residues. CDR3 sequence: CASSGSPGTGYVYEQYF. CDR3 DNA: TGTGCCAGCAGTGGGTCCCCCGGGACAGGGTACGTTTACGAGCAGTACTTC.

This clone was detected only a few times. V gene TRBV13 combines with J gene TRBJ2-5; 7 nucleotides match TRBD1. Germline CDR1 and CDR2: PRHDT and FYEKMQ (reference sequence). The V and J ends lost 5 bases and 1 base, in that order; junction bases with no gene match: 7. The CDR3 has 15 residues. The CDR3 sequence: CASSKQGKPQETQYF. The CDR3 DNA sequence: TGTGCCAGCAGCAAACAGGGGAAACCCCAAGAGACCCAGTACTTC.

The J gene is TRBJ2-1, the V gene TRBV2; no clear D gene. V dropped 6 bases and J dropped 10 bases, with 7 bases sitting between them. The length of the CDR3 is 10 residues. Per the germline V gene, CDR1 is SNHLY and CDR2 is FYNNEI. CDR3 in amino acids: CASRDLEQFF. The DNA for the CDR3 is TGTGCCAGCAGGGACCTGGAGCAGTTCTTC.

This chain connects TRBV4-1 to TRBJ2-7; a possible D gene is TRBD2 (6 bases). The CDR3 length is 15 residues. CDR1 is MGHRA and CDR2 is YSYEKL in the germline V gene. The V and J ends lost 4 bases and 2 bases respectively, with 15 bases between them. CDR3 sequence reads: CASSPLLGGPYEQYF. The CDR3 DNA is TGCGCCAGCAGCCCCCTGTTGGGGGGACCCTACGAGCAGTACTTC.

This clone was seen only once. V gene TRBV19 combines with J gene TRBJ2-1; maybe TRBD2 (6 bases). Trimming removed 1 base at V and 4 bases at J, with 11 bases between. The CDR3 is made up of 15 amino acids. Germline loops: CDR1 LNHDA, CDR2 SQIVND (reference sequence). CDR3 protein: CASSIGSGPYNEQFF. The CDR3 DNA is TGTGCCAGTAGTATAGGTAGCGGCCCTTACAATGAGCAGTTCTTC.

CDR3 bases: TGTGCCAGCAGCGTAGGGGGGATGGCGTCGAGTGGCTACACCTTC. This translates into CASSVGGMASSGYTF. The chain employs TRBV9 and TRBJ1-2; possibly TRBD1 for D (5 bases). Trimming took off 0 bases at V and 7 bases at J, with 16 bases between the two ends. Germline assignment: CDR1 SGDLS and CDR2 YYNGEE. The CDR3 has 15 amino acids.

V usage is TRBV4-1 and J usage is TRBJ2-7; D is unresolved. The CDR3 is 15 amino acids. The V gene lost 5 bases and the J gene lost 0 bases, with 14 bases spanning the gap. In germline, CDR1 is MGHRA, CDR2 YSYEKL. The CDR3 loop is CASSATQLNSYEQYF. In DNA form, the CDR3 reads TGCGCCAGCAGCGCCACCCAACTGAACTCCTACGAGCAGTACTTC.

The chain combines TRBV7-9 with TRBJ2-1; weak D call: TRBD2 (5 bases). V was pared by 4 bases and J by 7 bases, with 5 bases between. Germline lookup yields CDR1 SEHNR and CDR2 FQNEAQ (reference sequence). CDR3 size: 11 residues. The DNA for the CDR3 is TGTGCCAGCAGCTCGGGGAATGAGCAGTTCTTC. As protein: CASSSGNEQFF.

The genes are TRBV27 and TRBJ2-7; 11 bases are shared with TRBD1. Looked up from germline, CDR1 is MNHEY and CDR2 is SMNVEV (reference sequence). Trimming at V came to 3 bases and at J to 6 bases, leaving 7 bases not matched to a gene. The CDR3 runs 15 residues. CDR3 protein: CASSLVGQGVGEQYF. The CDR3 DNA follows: TGTGCCAGCAGTTTGGTGGGACAGGGGGTGGGCGAGCAGTACTTC.

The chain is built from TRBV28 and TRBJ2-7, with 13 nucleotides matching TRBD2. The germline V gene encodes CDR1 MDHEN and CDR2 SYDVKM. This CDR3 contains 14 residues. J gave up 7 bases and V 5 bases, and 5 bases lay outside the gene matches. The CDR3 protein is CASSPGLAGVEQYF. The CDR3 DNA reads TGTGCCAGCAGTCCCGGACTAGCGGGAGTTGAGCAGTACTTC. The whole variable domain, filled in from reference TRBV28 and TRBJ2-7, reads DVKVTQSSRYLVKRTGEKVFLECVQDMDHENMFWYRQDPGLGLRLIYFSYDVKMKEKGDIPEGYSVSREKKERFSLILESASTNQTSMYLCASSPGLAGVEQYFGPGTRLTVT.

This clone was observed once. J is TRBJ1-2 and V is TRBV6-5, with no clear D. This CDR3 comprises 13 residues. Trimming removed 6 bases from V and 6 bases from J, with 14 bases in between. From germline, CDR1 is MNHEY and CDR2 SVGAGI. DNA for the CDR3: TGTGCCAGCAGACTGGGGTTTTTGGATGGCTACACCTTC. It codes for CASRLGFLDGYTF.

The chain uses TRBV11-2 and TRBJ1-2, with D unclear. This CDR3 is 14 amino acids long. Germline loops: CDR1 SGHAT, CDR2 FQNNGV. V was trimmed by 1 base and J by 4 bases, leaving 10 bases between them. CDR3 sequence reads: CASSLGPGFYGYTF. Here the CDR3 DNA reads TGTGCCAGCAGCTTAGGCCCGGGATTCTATGGCTACACCTTC. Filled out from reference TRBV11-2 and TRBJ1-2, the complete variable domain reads EAGVAQSPRYKIIEKRQSVAFWCNPISGHATLYWYQQILGQGPKLLIQFQNNGVVDDSQLPKDRFSAERLKGVDSTLKIQPAKLEDSAVYLCASSLGPGFYGYTFGSGTRLTVV.

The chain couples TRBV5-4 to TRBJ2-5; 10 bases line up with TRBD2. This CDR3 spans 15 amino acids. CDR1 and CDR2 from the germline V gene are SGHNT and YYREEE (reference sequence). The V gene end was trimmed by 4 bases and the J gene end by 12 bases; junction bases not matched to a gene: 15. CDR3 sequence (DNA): TGTGCCAGCAGCAGGGGTGGAGGAAGCGGGAGGGGGGAGTACTTC. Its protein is CASSRGGGSGRGEYF.

Written as DNA, the CDR3 is TGCGCCAGCAGCCAAGGATTTATTCCGGGGGAGATTCCCGAGCAGTACTTC. It specifies CASSQGFIPGEIPEQYF. The chain combines TRBV4-1 with TRBJ2-7; possible D gene TRBD2, 6 bases. CDR3 size: 17 residues. CDR1 and CDR2 (germline): MGHRA, YSYEKL. V lost 1 base and J 6 bases, leaving 22 bases between the germline ends.

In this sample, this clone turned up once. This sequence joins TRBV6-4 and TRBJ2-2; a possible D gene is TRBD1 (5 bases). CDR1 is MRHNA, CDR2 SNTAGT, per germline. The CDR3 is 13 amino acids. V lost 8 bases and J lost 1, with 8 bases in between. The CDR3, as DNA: TGTGCCAGCCGACAGATGAACACCGGGGAGCTGTTTTTT. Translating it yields CASRQMNTGELFF.